Following are 7 T cell receptor beta chains from one sample sequenced in a study of blood T cell repertoires in COVID-19. Clones were sequenced by immunoSEQ multiplex PCR, and TCRdb holds only the in-frame ones, with some missing. The table records 70,000 to 95,000 clones, 70% to 90% of them present only once. Sequencing used peripheral blood. These receptor sequences come from a man aged 65 to 85 with acute or convalescent COVID-19.

The chain has TRBV5-1 and TRBJ2-3; 7 nucleotides match TRBD2. Germline lookup yields CDR1 SGHRS and CDR2 YFSETQ. The CDR3 extends over 13 amino acids. CDR3 in amino acids: CASSLAVNIEQYF. The CDR3 coding sequence is TGCGCAAGCTCCCTAGCGGTAAATATCGAGCAGTATTTT. Full variable domain (missing parts from reference TRBV5-1 and TRBJ2-3): KAGVTQTPRYLIKTRGQQVTLSCSPISGHRSVSWYQQTPGQGLQFLFEYFSETQRNKGNFPGRFSGRQFSNSRSEMNVSTLELGDSALYLCASSLAVNIEQYFGPGTRLTVL.

This sequence joins TRBV7-9 and TRBJ1-6; the match to TRBD1 covers 10 bases. The CDR3 loop spans 17 amino acids. The junction had 4 bases not matched to a gene; V was cut back by 0 bases and J by 5 bases. Per the germline V gene, CDR1 is SEHNR and CDR2 is FQNEAQ (reference sequence). The CDR3 is CASSLAGQGVNNSPLHF. CDR3 nucleotides: TGTGCCAGCAGCTTAGCCGGACAGGGGGTCAATAATTCACCCCTCCACTTT.

This chain joins TRBV5-6 and TRBJ2-5, with D perhaps matching TRBD2 (6 bases). This CDR3 is 13 amino acids long. The V gene lost 0 bases and the J gene lost 5 bases, with 8 bases spanning the gap. Germline V gives CDR1 SGHDT, CDR2 YYEEEE. DNA of the CDR3: TGTGCCAGCAGCTTGGGGGGGGTCGAGACCCAGTACTTC. As protein: CASSLGGVETQYF.

The V call is TRBV11-2, the J call TRBJ2-7; TRBD1 is a possible D gene (6 bases). The CDR3 sequence is 11 residues long. Per germline, CDR1 SGHAT and CDR2 FQNNGV. Trimming removed 6 bases at V and 10 bases at J, with 13 bases between. In nucleotides, the CDR3 is TGTGCCAGCAGACTACAGGGTATTCAGTACTTC. Its translation: CASRLQGIQYF.

This rearrangement joins TRBV7-3 to TRBJ2-5, with D perhaps matching TRBD1 (7 bases). The CDR3 spans 16 residues. Germline values: CDR1 SGHTA, CDR2 FQGTGA. The germline V and J ends were trimmed by 4 bases and 3 bases, with 18 bases remaining between them. CDR3 bases: TGTGCCAGCAGCTCCTCCGGCGGGACAGTCAAAGAGACCCAGTACTTC. Translated, it gives CASSSSGGTVKETQYF.

This chain uses TRBV19 with TRBJ2-6; TRBD1 matches at 8 bases. V was pared by 5 bases and J by 4 bases, with 10 bases of the junction left unmatched. This CDR3 has 17 residues. Germline V gene lookup returns CDR1 LNHDA and CDR2 SQIVND (reference sequence). The CDR3, as DNA: TGTGCCAGTAGTGGCGGACAGGGTTTGTACGGGGCCAACGTCCTGACTTTC. Protein sequence: CASSGGQGLYGANVLTF.

The rearrangement uses TRBV28 and TRBJ1-1; TRBD1 matches 9 bases. Looked up from germline, CDR1 is MDHEN and CDR2 is SYDVKM. The V and J ends lost 0 bases and 5 bases, in that order; junction bases with no gene match: 4. The CDR3 loop spans 15 amino acids. As DNA, the CDR3 is TGTGCCAGCAGTTTATGGACAGGGGGTTCTACTGAAGCTTTCTTT. It encodes CASSLWTGGSTEAFF. The full variable domain, completed using reference TRBV28 and TRBJ1-1, is DVKVTQSSRYLVKRTGEKVFLECVQDMDHENMFWYRQDPGLGLRLIYFSYDVKMKEKGDIPEGYSVSREKKERFSLILESASTNQTSMYLCASSLWTGGSTEAFFGQGTRLTVV.